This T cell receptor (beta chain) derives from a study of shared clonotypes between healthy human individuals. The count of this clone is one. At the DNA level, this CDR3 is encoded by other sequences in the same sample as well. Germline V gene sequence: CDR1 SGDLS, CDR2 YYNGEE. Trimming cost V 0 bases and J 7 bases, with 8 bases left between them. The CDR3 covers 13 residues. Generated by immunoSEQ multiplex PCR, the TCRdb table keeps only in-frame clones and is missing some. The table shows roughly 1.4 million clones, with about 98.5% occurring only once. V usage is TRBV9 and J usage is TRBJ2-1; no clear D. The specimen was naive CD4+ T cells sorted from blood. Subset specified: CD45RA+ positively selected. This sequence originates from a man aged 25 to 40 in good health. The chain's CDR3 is CASSVVGRNEQFF. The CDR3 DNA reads TGTGCCAGCAGCGTAGTTGGTCGGAATGAGCAGTTCTTC.